This T cell receptor (beta chain) originates from a study of response to subunit inactivated influenza vaccine (dated by TCRdb to 2016 to 2019). Background for the entire study: The study used deep quantitative T cell receptor repertoire profiling to track responses to a trivalent subunit inactivated influenza vaccine. What the study reported, not specific to this receptor: The authors proposed that each seasonal influenza vaccination may bring in only a limited number of new T cells.

For this clonotype: The specificity of this receptor is unknown. Base qualities are not recorded, but no much larger clone differs from it by a single base.

The method behind the library was RT-PCR. The sample was run on an Illumina HiSeq 2500. Using fastp at Q25 and MiXCR, TCRdb reprocessed the public reads and kept productive beta chains. A single entry per CDR3 protein holds the most common genes and DNA from its merged rows. In all, the sample holds 300,000 to 350,000 distinct CDR3 sequences, and 20% to 25% of those were seen once. In total, the top ten clones hold approximately 10% of the sample. The CDR3 measures 15 amino acids from cysteine to phenylalanine. This entry keeps only the CDR3 DNA: 45 bases, framed from base 1. V trim: 5 bases; J trim: 2 bases; unmatched bases: 11. As encoded in the germline V gene (reference sequence), CDR1 is DFQATT while CDR2 is SNEGSKA.

This clonotype was obtained from a man in his fifties or sixties who received an inactivated influenza vaccine. Donor details come from another sample of the same person, matched by shared clones. The specimen comprised PBMCs from blood, sampled about 20 months after vaccination. This receptor chain uses TRBV20-1 and TRBJ2-7, with 8 bases in between that match TRBD1. The CDR3 in this case is CSASPPGQGPYEQYF. In nucleotide form, the sequence is TGCAGTGCTTCACCCCCCGGACAGGGCCCCTACGAGCAGTACTTC.